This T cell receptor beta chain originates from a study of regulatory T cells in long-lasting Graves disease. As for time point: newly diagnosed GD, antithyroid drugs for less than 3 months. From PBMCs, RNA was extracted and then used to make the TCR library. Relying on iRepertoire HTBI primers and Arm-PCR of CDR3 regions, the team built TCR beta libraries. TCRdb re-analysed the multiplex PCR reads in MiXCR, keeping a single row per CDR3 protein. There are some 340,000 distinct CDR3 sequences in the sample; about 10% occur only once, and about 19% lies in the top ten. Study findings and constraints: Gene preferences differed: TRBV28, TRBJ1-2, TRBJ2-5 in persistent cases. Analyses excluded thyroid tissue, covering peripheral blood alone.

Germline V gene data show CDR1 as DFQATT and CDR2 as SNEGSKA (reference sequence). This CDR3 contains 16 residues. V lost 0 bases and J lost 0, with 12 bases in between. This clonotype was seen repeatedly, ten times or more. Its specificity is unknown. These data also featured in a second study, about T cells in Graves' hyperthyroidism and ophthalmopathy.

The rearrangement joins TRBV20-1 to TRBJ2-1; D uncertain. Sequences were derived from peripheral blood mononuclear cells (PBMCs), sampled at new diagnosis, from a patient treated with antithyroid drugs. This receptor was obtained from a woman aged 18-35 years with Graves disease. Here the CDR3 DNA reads TGCAGTGCTAGAGATTGGACCTTCTTCTCCTACAATGAGCAGTTCTTC. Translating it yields CSARDWTFFSYNEQFF.